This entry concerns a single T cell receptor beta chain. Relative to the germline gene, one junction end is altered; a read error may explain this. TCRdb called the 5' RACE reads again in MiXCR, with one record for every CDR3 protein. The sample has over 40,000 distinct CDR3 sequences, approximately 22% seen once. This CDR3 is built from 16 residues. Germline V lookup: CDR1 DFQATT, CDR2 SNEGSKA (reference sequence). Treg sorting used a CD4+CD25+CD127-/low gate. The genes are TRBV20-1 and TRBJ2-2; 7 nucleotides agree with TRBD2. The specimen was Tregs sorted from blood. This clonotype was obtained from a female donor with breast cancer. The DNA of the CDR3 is TGCAGTGCCGGGGACTACCGAATTCCCAACACCGGGGAGCTGCTTTTT. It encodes CSAGDYRIPNTGELLF.